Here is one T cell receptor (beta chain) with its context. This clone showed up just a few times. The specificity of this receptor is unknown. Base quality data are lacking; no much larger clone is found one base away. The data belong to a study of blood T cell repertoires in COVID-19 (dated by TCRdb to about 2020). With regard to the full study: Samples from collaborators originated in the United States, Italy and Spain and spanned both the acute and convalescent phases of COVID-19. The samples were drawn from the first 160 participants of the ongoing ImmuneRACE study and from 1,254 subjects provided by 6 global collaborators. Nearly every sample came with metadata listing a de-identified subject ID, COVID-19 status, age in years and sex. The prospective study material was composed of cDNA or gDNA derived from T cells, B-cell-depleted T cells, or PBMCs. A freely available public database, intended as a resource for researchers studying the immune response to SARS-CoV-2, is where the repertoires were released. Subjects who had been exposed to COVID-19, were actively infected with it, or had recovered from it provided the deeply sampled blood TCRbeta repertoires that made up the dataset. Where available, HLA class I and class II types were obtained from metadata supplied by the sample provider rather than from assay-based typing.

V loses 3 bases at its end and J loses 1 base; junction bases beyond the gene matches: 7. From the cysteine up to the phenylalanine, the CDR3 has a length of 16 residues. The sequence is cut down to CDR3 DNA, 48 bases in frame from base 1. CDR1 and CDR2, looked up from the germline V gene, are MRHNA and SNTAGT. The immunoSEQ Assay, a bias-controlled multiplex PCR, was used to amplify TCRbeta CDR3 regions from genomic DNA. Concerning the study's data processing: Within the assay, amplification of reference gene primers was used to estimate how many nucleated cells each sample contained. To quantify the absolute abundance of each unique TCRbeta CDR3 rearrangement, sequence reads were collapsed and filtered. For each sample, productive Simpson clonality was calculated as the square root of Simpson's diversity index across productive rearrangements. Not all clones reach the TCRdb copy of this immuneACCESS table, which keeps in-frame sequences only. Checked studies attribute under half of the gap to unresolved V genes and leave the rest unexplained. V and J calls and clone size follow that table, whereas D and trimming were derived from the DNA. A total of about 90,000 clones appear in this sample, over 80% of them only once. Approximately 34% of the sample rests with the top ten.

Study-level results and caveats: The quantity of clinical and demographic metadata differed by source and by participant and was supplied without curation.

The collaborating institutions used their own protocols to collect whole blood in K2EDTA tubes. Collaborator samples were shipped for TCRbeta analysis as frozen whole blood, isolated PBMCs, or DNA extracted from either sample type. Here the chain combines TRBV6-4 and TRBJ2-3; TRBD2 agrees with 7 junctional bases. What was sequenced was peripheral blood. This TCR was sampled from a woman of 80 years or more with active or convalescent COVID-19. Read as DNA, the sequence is TGTGCCAGCAGTGAAAACTCGGCGGGGGGCACAGATACGCAGTATTTT. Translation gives CASSENSAGGTDTQYF.